This record covers a single T cell receptor beta chain. In the same sample, other DNA sequences code for this CDR3. The source of the sample is a study of blood T cell repertoires in COVID-19. Sequencing used immunoSEQ multiplex PCR; TCRdb keeps in-frame clones, though not all of them. Of 200,000 or so clones listed, about 93% are singletons. CDR1 is SGHRS, CDR2 YFSETQ, per germline. The ends lost 0 bases at V and 7 bases at J; junction bases unmatched: 1. The CDR3 is 15 residues long. The rearrangement links TRBV5-1 to TRBJ2-1; 13 bases are shared with TRBD2. The sequenced sample consisted of peripheral blood. This sequence was found in a man aged 55 to 70 with COVID-19, enrolled during active disease. The CDR3 DNA reads as TGCGCCAGCAGCTTGGGGACTAGCGGGAGTAATGAGCAGTTCTTC. Amino acids: CASSLGTSGSNEQFF.